One sample yielded the 32 T cell receptor beta chains listed below, sequenced in a study of cytomegalovirus exposure and HLA in healthy donors. Both 60 Vbeta primers and 13 Jbeta primers went into the PCR. Sequenced by immunoSEQ multiplex PCR; TCRdb stores in-frame clones only, minus some. The sample consists of 160,000 or so clones, around 77% of them appearing once. Sample: PBMCs. These TCRs come from a man in his 60s in good health and CMV-seronegative.

The gene calls are TRBV28 and TRBJ2-1; D unclear. Trimming removed 6 bases at V and 2 bases at J, with 11 bases between. Per the germline V gene, CDR1 is MDHEN and CDR2 is SYDVKM. The length of the CDR3 is 14 residues. CDR3 sequence reads: CASSPYYTYNEQFF. The DNA of the CDR3 is TGTGCCAGCAGCCCCTACTACACCTACAATGAGCAGTTCTTC. Complete variable domain (other parts from reference TRBV28 and TRBJ2-1): DVKVTQSSRYLVKRTGEKVFLECVQDMDHENMFWYRQDPGLGLRLIYFSYDVKMKEKGDIPEGYSVSREKKERFSLILESASTNQTSMYLCASSPYYTYNEQFFGPGTRLTVL.

The chain has TRBV27 and TRBJ2-1; D possibly corresponds to TRBD1 (5 bases). Trimming took 2 bases from V and 0 from J, leaving 14 bases between them. Germline CDR1 MNHEY, CDR2 SMNVEV (reference sequence). The CDR3 length is 17 residues. Here the CDR3 reads CASSLPQGFPSYNEQFF. DNA for the CDR3: TGTGCCAGCAGTTTACCGCAGGGATTTCCCTCCTACAATGAGCAGTTCTTC.

This rearrangement joins TRBV18 to TRBJ2-2, with 13 bases identical to TRBD2. V shed 4 bases, J shed 3 bases, and the junction held 26 bases outside the gene matches. The length of the CDR3 is 24 residues. In germline, CDR1 is KGHSH, CDR2 LQKENI. The CDR3 DNA sequence: TGTGCCAGCTCACTACCACACAGGAAGAGAACTAGCGGGAGGGACGGCCTCGACACCGGGGAGCTGTTTTTT. This encodes CASSLPHRKRTSGRDGLDTGELFF.

The CDR3 protein is CASSYNRGPSTGELFF. CDR3 nucleotide sequence: TGTGCCAGCAGCTACAACAGGGGGCCATCCACCGGGGAGCTGTTTTTT. The gene calls are TRBV7-3 and TRBJ2-2; 9 bases fit TRBD1. Per the germline V gene, CDR1 is SGHTA and CDR2 is FQGTGA. V trimming: 4 bases; J trimming: 4 bases; junction bases outside the gene matches: 7. This CDR3 is 16 amino acids long.

This chain uses TRBV30 with TRBJ1-4; 10 bases align to TRBD1. The CDR3 has 13 residues. The junction had 8 bases not matched to a gene; V was cut back by 4 bases and J by 12 bases. The germline CDR1 and CDR2 sequences are GTSNPN and SVGIG (reference sequence). The CDR3 DNA follows: TGTGCCTGGAAGGGGACAGGGGCTGGGGAACTGTTTTTT. This codes for CAWKGTGAGELFF.

In this sample, this clone turned up a few times. The genes are TRBV7-2 and TRBJ2-7, with 11 bases matching TRBD1. V dropped 6 bases and J dropped 3; count of bases not matched to a gene: 4. CDR1 is SGHTA and CDR2 is FQGNSA in the germline V gene. The length of the CDR3 is 14 residues. The chain's CDR3 is CASRGGTGGYEQYF. The CDR3 DNA reads TGTGCCAGCAGGGGGGGGACAGGGGGCTACGAGCAGTACTTC. Based on the CDR3 plus reference TRBV7-2 and TRBJ2-7, the full variable domain is GAGVSQSPSNKVTEKGKDVELRCDPISGHTALYWYRQSLGQGLEFLIYFQGNSAPDKSGLPSDRFSAERTGGSVSTLTIQRTQQEDSAVYLCASRGGTGGYEQYFGPGTRLTVT.

The chain uses TRBV5-6 and TRBJ2-3; 8 positions agree with TRBD2. V shed 0 bases, J shed 1 base, and the junction held 4 bases outside the gene matches. This CDR3 is built from 16 residues. Germline-derived CDR1 and CDR2 are SGHDT and YYEEEE. The CDR3, as DNA: TGTGCCAGCAGCTTGGCCGGGGGGGATGGCACAGATACGCAGTATTTT. Amino acids: CASSLAGGDGTDTQYF.

V and J are TRBV7-2 and TRBJ2-7, with D possibly being TRBD1 (5 bases). Germline lookup yields CDR1 SGHTA and CDR2 FQGNSA. V was shortened by 2 bases and J by 5 bases, with 13 bases between the two germline ends. The CDR3 length is 14 residues. CDR3 DNA sequence: TGTGCCAGCAGCTTACAGGACACGCGTCACGAGCAGTACTTC. It yields the protein CASSLQDTRHEQYF.

In regard to this clone: One end of the junction is discordant with germline, which a read error may explain. The rearrangement uses TRBV7-9 and TRBJ2-5, with TRBD1 identical over 7 bases. The CDR3 has 16 amino acids. Germline CDR1 is SEHNR and CDR2 is FQNEAQ (reference sequence). This chain's CDR3 is CSSLPNPSTGLETQYF. The CDR3 DNA reads TGTTCCAGCCTTCCGAATCCATCGACAGGGTTGGAGACCCAGTACTTC.

The J gene is TRBJ2-4, the V gene TRBV6-5; 10 nucleotides agree with TRBD2. This CDR3 contains 14 residues. Germline values: CDR1 MNHEY, CDR2 SVGAGI. Trimming cost V 7 bases and J 1 base; bases outside gene matches: 1. Here the CDR3 DNA reads TGTGCCAGCACGACTAGCGGGGCCAAAAACATTCAGTACTTC. It encodes CASTTSGAKNIQYF.

The rearrangement uses TRBV6-5 and TRBJ1-1; possibly TRBD1 for D (5 bases). The CDR3 sequence is 13 residues long. V gave up 7 bases and J gave up 2 bases, with 11 bases separating them. In germline, CDR1 is MNHEY, CDR2 SVGAGI. Written as DNA, the CDR3 is TGTGCCAGCACACCCCAGGGTAACACTGAAGCTTTCTTT. It specifies CASTPQGNTEAFF.

V and J are TRBV10-3 and TRBJ2-3; TRBD2 matches 8 bases. The V gene's germline CDR1 is ENHRY and CDR2 SYGVKD. This CDR3 has 17 amino acids. V lost 3 bases and J lost 4; bases outside the gene matches: 12. CDR3 loop: CAISDSPGTRLADTQYF. For the CDR3, the DNA is TGTGCCATCAGTGATTCGCCTGGGACTAGGTTGGCAGATACGCAGTATTTT.

The chain employs TRBV10-1 and TRBJ2-7, with 7 positions matching TRBD1. CDR3 length equals 16 residues. The V and J ends lost 3 bases and 0 bases, in that order; junction bases with no gene match: 8. Germline CDR1 and CDR2: WNHNN and SYGVQD (reference sequence). The CDR3 DNA sequence: TGCGCCAGCAGTGACGGGCACAGGGGTAGCTCCTACGAGCAGTACTTC. Its protein product is CASSDGHRGSSYEQYF.

J is TRBJ1-6 and V is TRBV11-2; D not resolved. Germline V gene sequence: CDR1 SGHAT, CDR2 FQNNGV. V was cut by 4 bases and J by 7 bases, with 11 bases left in between. This CDR3 region has 14 residues. The CDR3 sequence is CASSSEGDNSPLHF. For the CDR3, the DNA is TGTGCCAGCAGCTCGGAGGGAGACAATTCACCCCTCCACTTT.

This chain connects TRBV4-3 to TRBJ2-3; no firm D call. Germline CDR1 LGHNA, CDR2 YSLEER. The V end lost 0 bases, the J end lost 4 bases, and 14 bases lay between the germline ends. There are 16 residues in the CDR3. As DNA, the CDR3 is TGCGCCAGCAGCCAAGAAAAGCCATCGGTCCCAGATACGCAGTATTTT. Amino acids: CASSQEKPSVPDTQYF.

This clone was recorded a few times. J is TRBJ2-6 and V is TRBV5-4, with TRBD2 identical over 8 bases. The CDR3 totals 20 residues. Germline trimming cut 5 bases from V and 1 base from J; bases unmatched to any gene: 17. Looked up from germline, CDR1 is SGHNT and CDR2 is YYREEE (reference sequence). Here the CDR3 DNA reads TGTGCCAGCAGTCTCCTTTCAGTCAGCGGGAGAATTTCTGGGGCCAACGTCCTGACTTTC. It yields the protein CASSLLSVSGRISGANVLTF.

V gene TRBV9 combines with J gene TRBJ2-2; 7 bases match TRBD2. V lost 1 base, J lost 4 bases, and 4 bases stayed unmatched. This CDR3 is 15 amino acids long. Germline V CDR1 and CDR2: SGDLS, YYNGEE. CDR3 amino acids: CASSVLPSGTGELFF. The CDR3 nucleotides read TGTGCCAGCAGCGTATTGCCTAGCGGCACCGGGGAGCTGTTTTTT.

The gene calls are TRBV30 and TRBJ2-2, with TRBD1 identical over 9 bases. This CDR3 is built from 13 residues. Germline lookup yields CDR1 GTSNPN and CDR2 SVGIG (reference sequence). The junction had 1 base not matched to a gene; V was cut back by 3 bases and J by 5 bases. Here the CDR3 reads CAWSGTGTGELFF. CDR3 in DNA: TGTGCCTGGAGCGGGACAGGGACCGGGGAGCTGTTTTTT.

V is TRBV30 and J is TRBJ1-2; 8 bases match TRBD1. The junction had 3 bases not matched to a gene; V was cut back by 4 bases and J by 2 bases. Germline CDR1 reads GTSNPN; CDR2 reads SVGIG (reference sequence). The CDR3 has 13 residues. The CDR3 sequence is CAWTPGGNYGYTF. The DNA of the CDR3 is TGTGCCTGGACCCCAGGGGGCAACTATGGCTACACCTTC.

V is TRBV7-9 and J is TRBJ1-6; perhaps TRBD1 as D (6 bases). The CDR3 contains 14 residues. Germline loops: CDR1 SEHNR, CDR2 FQNEAQ (reference sequence). Trimming shortened V by 5 bases and J by 10 bases, and 15 bases separated the two germline ends. The CDR3 DNA reads TGTGCCAGCAGCGCCCGCAGCGGGGGCTCACCCCTCCACTTT. Encoded protein: CASSARSGGSPLHF.

The chain links TRBV6-5 to TRBJ2-7; 12 bases map to TRBD2. V lost 6 bases and J lost 5; bases outside the gene matches: 5. CDR3 length equals 14 residues. Germline V lookup: CDR1 MNHEY, CDR2 SVGAGI. In nucleotides, the CDR3 is TGTGCCAGCAGCCTAGCGGGGGGGAGACACGAGCAGTACTTC. It yields the protein CASSLAGGRHEQYF.

This chain connects TRBV27 to TRBJ2-3, with a tentative D call TRBD2 (7 bases). V was pared by 2 bases and J by 2 bases, with 11 bases between. Germline assignment: CDR1 MNHEY and CDR2 SMNVEV (reference sequence). This CDR3 has 15 amino acids. The CDR3 region has the DNA TGTGCCAGCAGTTTAGTTGCGGGGGCCACAGATACGCAGTATTTT. It is translated as CASSLVAGATDTQYF.

The rearrangement uses TRBV7-2 and TRBJ2-7; TRBD1 matches 8 bases. In germline, CDR1 is SGHTA, CDR2 FQGNSA. Unmatched junction bases numbered 8, after V lost 3 bases and J lost 4 bases. This CDR3 is built from 15 residues. DNA for the CDR3: TGTGCCAGCAGCTTCTCCCCGCAGGGGGCGTACGAGCAGTACTTC. Its translation is CASSFSPQGAYEQYF.

This clone was observed a few times. The genes are TRBV27 and TRBJ2-5; possibly TRBD1 for D (5 bases). CDR1 and CDR2 from the germline V gene are MNHEY and SMNVEV (reference sequence). V lost 1 base and J 5 bases, leaving 17 bases between the germline ends. The CDR3 consists of 16 residues. The DNA for the CDR3 is TGTGCCAGCAGTTTATGGAACAGGCCAACCTTCGAGACCCAGTACTTC. This sequence encodes CASSLWNRPTFETQYF.

The V and J genes are TRBV19 and TRBJ2-3; possible D gene TRBD1, 5 bases. V lost 7 bases and J 7 bases, leaving 18 bases between the germline ends. The CDR3 loop spans 14 amino acids. Germline V lookup: CDR1 LNHDA, CDR2 SQIVND (reference sequence). CDR3 sequence reads: CASTAGAGVNTQYF. The CDR3 DNA reads TGTGCCAGTACCGCTGGGGCAGGTGTTAATACGCAGTATTTT. The variable domain in full, completed from reference TRBV19 and TRBJ2-3, reads DGGITQSPKYLFRKEGQNVTLSCEQNLNHDAMYWYRQDPGQGLRLIYYSQIVNDFQKGDIAEGYSVSREKKESFPLTVTSAQKNPTAFYLCASTAGAGVNTQYFGPGTRLTVL.

V usage is TRBV7-2 and J usage is TRBJ2-5; the match to TRBD2 covers 8 bases. Judging by the DNA end, TRBJ2-7 fits better; the J call may be wrong. The CDR3 sequence is 16 residues long. Germline V gives CDR1 SGHTA, CDR2 FQGNSA. This chain's CDR3 is CASSLGSGGPAYEQYF. CDR3 coding DNA: TGTGCCAGCAGCTTAGGGTCGGGAGGGCCTGCCTACGAGCAGTACTTC.

This rearrangement joins TRBV9 to TRBJ2-3, with 11 bases aligning to TRBD2. V was clipped by 1 base and J by 1 base; unmatched bases: 2. The CDR3 contains 16 residues. CDR1 and CDR2 from the germline V gene are SGDLS and YYNGEE. The CDR3 DNA is TGTGCCAGCAGCGTAATAGCGGGGGGGGGCACAGATACGCAGTATTTT. Amino acid sequence: CASSVIAGGGTDTQYF.

The chain links TRBV11-1 to TRBJ2-1, with TRBD2 identical over 8 bases. With 5 bases clipped from V and 1 base from J, the junction kept 4 bases outside the gene matches. Germline assignment: CDR1 SGHAT and CDR2 FQDESV (reference sequence). The CDR3 spans 15 residues. The CDR3 DNA is TGTGCCAGCAGCAACGGGGGGGGATCCTACAATGAGCAGTTCTTC. It translates to CASSNGGGSYNEQFF.

The gene calls are TRBV27 and TRBJ2-7, with 7 bases lining up with TRBD1. The germline V gene has CDR1 MNHEY and CDR2 SMNVEV (reference sequence). The CDR3 is 12 amino acids. J gave up 2 bases and V 6 bases, and 1 base lay outside the gene matches. The CDR3 DNA sequence: TGTGCCAGCAGCCAGGGGGCCTACGAGCAGTACTTC. This translates into CASSQGAYEQYF.

V gene TRBV7-9 combines with J gene TRBJ2-3; TRBD2 matches 8 bases. V lost 6 bases to trimming and J lost 2 bases; unmatched junction nucleotides: 10. CDR1 and CDR2 (germline): SEHNR, FQNEAQ (reference sequence). This CDR3 comprises 16 residues. The CDR3 spells CASSLSALADTDTQYF. DNA for the CDR3: TGTGCCAGCAGTCTCTCAGCACTAGCGGACACAGATACGCAGTATTTT.

The chain has TRBV28 and TRBJ2-3; 8 positions agree with TRBD1. Germline-derived CDR1 and CDR2 are MDHEN and SYDVKM. V lost 6 bases and J lost 0; bases outside the gene matches: 8. The CDR3 runs to 16 residues. The CDR3 nucleotides read TGTGCCAGCAGAAAAGCAGGGGGCGCGAGCACAGATACGCAGTATTTT. Translation gives CASRKAGGASTDTQYF.

This clone was seen a few times. The chain employs TRBV21-1 and TRBJ2-7; the tabulated D call, TRBD2, remains unverified against the DNA. TRBV21-1 is reported as a pseudogene. CDR3 size: 14 residues. As DNA, the CDR3 is TGTGCCAGGATCGGTGTCTTACCTCCCTACGAGCAGTACTTC. It specifies CARIGVLPPYEQYF.